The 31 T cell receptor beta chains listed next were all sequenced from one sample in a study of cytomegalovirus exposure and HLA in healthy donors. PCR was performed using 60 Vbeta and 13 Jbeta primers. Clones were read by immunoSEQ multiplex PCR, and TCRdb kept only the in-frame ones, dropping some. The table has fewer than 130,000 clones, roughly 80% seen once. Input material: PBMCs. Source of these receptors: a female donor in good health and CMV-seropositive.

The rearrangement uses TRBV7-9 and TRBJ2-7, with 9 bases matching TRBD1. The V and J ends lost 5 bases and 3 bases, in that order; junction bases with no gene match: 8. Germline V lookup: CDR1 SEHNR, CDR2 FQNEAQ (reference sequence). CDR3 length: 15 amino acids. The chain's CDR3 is CASSPTGGSNYEQYF. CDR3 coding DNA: TGTGCCAGCAGCCCCACAGGGGGCTCGAACTACGAGCAGTACTTC.

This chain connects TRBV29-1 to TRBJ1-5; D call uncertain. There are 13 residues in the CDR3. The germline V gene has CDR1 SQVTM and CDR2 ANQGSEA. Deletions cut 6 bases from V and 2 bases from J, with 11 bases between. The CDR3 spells CSVGGSGNQPQHF. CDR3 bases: TGCAGCGTCGGCGGGTCGGGCAATCAGCCCCAGCATTTT. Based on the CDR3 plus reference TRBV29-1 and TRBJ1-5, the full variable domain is SAVISQKPSRDICQRGTSLTIQCQVDSQVTMMFWYRQQPGQSLTLIATANQGSEATYESGFVIDKFPISRPNLTFSTLTVSNMSPEDSSIYLCSVGGSGNQPQHFGDGTRLSIL.

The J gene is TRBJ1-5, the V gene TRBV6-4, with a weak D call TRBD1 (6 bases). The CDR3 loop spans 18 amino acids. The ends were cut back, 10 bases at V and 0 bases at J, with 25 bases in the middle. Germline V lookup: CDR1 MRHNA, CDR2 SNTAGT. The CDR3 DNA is TGTGCCACCGAGGCATCGAAAGGGACAAACTATAGCAATCAGCCCCAGCATTTT. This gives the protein CATEASKGTNYSNQPQHF.

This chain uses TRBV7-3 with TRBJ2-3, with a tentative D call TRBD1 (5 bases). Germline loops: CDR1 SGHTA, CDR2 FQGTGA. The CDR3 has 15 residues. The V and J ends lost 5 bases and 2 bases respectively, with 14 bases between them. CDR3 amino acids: CASSLVGLDTDTQYF. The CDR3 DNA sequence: TGTGCCAGCAGCCTAGTGGGGCTAGACACAGATACGCAGTATTTT. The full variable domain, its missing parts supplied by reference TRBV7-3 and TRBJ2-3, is GAGVSQTPSNKVTEKGKYVELRCDPISGHTALYWYRQSLGQGPEFLIYFQGTGAADDSGLPNDRFFAVRPEGSVSTLKIQRTERGDSAVYLCASSLVGLDTDTQYFGPGTRLTVL.

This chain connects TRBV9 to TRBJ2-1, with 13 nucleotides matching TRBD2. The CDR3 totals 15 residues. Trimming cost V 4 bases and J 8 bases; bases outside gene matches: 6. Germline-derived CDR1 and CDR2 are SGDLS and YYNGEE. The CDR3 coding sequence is TGTGCCAGCAGCCCCCGGACTAGCGGGAGCTATGAGCAGTTCTTC. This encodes CASSPRTSGSYEQFF.

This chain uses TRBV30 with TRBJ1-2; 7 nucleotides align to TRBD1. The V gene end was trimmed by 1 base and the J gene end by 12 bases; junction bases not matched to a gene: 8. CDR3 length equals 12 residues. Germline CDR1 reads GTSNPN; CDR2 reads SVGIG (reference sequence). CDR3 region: CAWSASTGRDTF. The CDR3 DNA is TGTGCCTGGAGTGCTTCGACAGGGCGGGACACCTTC.

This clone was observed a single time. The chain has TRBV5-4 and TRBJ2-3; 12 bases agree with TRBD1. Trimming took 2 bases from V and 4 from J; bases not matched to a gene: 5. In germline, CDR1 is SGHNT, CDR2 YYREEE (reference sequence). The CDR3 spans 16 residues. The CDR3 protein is CASSFGTGGAADTQYF. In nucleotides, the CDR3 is TGTGCCAGCAGCTTCGGGACAGGGGGCGCGGCAGATACGCAGTATTTT. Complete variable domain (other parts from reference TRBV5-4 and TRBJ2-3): ETGVTQSPTHLIKTRGQQVTLRCSSQSGHNTVSWYQQALGQGPQFIFQYYREEENGRGNFPPRFSGLQFPNYSSELNVNALELDDSALYLCASSFGTGGAADTQYFGPGTRLTVL.

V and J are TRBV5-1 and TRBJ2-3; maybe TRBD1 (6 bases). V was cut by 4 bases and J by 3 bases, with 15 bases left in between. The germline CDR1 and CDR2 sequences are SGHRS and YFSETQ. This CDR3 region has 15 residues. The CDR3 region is CASSIGQFGTDTQYF. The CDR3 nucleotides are TGCGCCAGCAGCATCGGACAGTTCGGGACAGATACGCAGTATTTT. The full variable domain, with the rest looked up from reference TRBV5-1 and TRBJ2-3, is KAGVTQTPRYLIKTRGQQVTLSCSPISGHRSVSWYQQTPGQGLQFLFEYFSETQRNKGNFPGRFSGRQFSNSRSEMNVSTLELGDSALYLCASSIGQFGTDTQYFGPGTRLTVL.

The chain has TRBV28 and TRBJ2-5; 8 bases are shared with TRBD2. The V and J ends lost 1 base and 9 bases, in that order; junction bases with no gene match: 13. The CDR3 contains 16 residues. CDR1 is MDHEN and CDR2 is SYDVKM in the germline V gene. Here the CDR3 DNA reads TGTGCCAGCAGTTTATCTACCATCGGGGGGGGGAAGGCCCAGTACTTC. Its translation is CASSLSTIGGGKAQYF.

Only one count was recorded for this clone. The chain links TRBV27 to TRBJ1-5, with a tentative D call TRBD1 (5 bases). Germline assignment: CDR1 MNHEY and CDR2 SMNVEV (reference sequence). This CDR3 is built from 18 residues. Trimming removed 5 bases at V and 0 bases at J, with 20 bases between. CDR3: CASSPDSSDTNSNQPQHF. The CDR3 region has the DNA TGTGCCAGCAGTCCCGACAGCTCAGACACTAATAGCAATCAGCCCCAGCATTTT.

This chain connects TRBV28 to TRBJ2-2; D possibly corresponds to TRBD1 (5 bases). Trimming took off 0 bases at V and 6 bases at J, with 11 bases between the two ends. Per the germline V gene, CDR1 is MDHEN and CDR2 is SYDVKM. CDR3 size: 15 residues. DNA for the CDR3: TGTGCCAGCAGTTTATGGACAGCACGTCCCGGGGAGCTGTTTTTT. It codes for CASSLWTARPGELFF.

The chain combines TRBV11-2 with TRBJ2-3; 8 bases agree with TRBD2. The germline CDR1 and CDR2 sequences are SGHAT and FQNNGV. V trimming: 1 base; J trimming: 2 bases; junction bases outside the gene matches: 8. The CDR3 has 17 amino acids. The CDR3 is CASSLAPPGGTTDTQYF. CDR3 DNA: TGTGCCAGCAGCTTAGCTCCGCCGGGGGGGACCACAGATACGCAGTATTTT.

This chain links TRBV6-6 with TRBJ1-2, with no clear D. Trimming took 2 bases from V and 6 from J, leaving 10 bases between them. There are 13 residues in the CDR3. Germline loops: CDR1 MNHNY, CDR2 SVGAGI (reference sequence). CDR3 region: CASSYLQSDGYTF. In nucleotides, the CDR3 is TGTGCCAGCAGTTACCTCCAGTCAGATGGCTACACCTTC.

For the CDR3, the DNA is TGTGCCAGCTCACCACCAGCGGGGGGATACAATGAGCAGTTCTTC. Its translation is CASSPPAGGYNEQFF. The chain combines TRBV18 with TRBJ2-1; 9 nucleotides align to TRBD2. Germline CDR1 is KGHSH and CDR2 is LQKENI. The CDR3 contains 15 residues. V shed 0 bases, J shed 4 bases, and the junction held 1 base outside the gene matches.

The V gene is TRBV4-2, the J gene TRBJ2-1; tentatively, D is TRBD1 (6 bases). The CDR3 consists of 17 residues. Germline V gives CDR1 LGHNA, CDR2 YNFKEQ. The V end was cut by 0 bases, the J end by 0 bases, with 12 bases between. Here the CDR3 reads CASSQEGTRSSYNEQFF. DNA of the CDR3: TGTGCCAGCAGCCAAGAAGGGACACGGAGCTCCTACAATGAGCAGTTCTTC.

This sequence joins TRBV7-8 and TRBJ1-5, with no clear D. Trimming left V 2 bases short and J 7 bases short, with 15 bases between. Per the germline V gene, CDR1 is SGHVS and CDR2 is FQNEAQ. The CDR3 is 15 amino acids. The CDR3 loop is CASSLMGGPQQPQHF. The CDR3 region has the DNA TGTGCCAGCAGCTTAATGGGTGGGCCCCAACAGCCCCAGCATTTT.

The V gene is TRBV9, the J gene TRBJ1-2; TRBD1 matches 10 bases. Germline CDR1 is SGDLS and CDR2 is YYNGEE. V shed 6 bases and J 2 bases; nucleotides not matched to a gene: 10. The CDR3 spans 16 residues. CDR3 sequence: CASTKGDRGGNYGYTF. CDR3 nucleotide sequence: TGTGCCAGCACCAAGGGGGACAGGGGAGGGAACTATGGCTACACCTTC.

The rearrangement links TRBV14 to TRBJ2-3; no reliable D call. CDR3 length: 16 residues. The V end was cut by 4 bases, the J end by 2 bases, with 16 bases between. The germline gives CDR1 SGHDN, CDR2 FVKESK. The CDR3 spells CASSPRGYLLTDTQYF. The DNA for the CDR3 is TGTGCCAGCAGCCCCCGAGGCTACCTTCTCACAGATACGCAGTATTTT. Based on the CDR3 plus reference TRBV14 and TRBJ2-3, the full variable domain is EAGVTQFPSHSVIEKGQTVTLRCDPISGHDNLYWYRRVMGKEIKFLLHFVKESKQDESGMPNNRFLAERTGGTYSTLKVQPAELEDSGVYFCASSPRGYLLTDTQYFGPGTRLTVL.

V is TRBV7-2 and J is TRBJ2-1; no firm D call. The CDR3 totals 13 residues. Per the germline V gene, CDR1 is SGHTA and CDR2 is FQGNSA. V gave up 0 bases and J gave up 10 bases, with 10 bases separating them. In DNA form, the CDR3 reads TGTGCCAGCAGCTTAGCGATGTCTCGGGAGCAGTTCTTC. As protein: CASSLAMSREQFF.

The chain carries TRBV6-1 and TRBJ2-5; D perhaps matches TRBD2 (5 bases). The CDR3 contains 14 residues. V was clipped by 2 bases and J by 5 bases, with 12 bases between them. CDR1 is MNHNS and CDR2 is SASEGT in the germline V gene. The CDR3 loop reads CASSEWSGTETQYF. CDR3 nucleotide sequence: TGTGCCAGCAGTGAATGGTCGGGAACGGAGACCCAGTACTTC.

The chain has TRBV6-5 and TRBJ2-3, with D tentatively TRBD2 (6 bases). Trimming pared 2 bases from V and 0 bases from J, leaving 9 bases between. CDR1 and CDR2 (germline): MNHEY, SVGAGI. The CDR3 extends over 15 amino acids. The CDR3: CASSYRGLSTDTQYF. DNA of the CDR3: TGTGCCAGCAGTTACAGGGGACTGAGCACAGATACGCAGTATTTT.

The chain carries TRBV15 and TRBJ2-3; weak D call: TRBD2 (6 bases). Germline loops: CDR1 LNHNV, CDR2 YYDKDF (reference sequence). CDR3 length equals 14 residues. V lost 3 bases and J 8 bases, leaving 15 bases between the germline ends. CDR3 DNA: TGTGCCACCAGCAGGGACCTAGCGAAAGGTACGCAGTATTTT. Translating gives CATSRDLAKGTQYF.

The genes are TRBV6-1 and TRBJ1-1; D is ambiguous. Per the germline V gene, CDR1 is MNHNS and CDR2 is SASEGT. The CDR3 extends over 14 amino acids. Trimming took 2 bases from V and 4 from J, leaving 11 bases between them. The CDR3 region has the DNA TGTGCCAGCAGTGAACAGACATCCGCCACTGAAGCTTTCTTT. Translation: CASSEQTSATEAFF.

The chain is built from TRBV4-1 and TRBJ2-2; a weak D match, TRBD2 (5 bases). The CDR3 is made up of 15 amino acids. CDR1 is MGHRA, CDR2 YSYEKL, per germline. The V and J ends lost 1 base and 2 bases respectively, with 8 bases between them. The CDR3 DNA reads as TGCGCCAGCAGCCAAGGAGACTATAACACCGGGGAGCTGTTTTTT. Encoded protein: CASSQGDYNTGELFF.

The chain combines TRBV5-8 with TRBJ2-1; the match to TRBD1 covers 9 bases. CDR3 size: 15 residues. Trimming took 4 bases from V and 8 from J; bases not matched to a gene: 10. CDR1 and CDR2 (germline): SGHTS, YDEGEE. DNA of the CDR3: TGTGCCAGCAGCGTGCCGGGACAGGGTATCGATGAGCAGTTCTTC. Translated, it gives CASSVPGQGIDEQFF.

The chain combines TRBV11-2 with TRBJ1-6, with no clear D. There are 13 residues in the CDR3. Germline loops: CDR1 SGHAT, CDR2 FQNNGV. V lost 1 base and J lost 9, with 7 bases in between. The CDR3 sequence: CASSLVQSSPLHF. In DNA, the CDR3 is TGTGCCAGCAGCTTAGTCCAGTCTTCACCCCTCCACTTT.

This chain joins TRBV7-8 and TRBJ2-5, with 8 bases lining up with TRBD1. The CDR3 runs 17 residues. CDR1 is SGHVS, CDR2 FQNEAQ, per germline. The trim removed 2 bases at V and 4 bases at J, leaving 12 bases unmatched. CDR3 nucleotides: TGTGCCAGCAGCTTACCCCCCAGGGGGCTAAGGGGAGAGACCCAGTACTTC. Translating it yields CASSLPPRGLRGETQYF.

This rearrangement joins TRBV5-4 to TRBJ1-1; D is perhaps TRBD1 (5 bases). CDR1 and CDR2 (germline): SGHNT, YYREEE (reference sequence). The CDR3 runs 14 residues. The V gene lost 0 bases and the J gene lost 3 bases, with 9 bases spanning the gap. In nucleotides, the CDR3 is TGTGCCAGCAGCTTGGCGGGAGGGGACACTGAAGCTTTCTTT. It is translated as CASSLAGGDTEAFF.

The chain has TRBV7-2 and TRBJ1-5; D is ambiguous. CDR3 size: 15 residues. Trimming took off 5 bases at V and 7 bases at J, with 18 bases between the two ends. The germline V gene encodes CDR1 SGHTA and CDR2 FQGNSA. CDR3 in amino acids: CASSPGSSAGQPQHF. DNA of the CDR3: TGTGCCAGCAGCCCGGGAAGTTCGGCGGGACAGCCCCAGCATTTT.

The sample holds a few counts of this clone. CDR3 amino acids: CASRRLAEPYNEQFF. In DNA form, the CDR3 reads TGTGCCAGCAGAAGACTAGCGGAACCCTACAATGAGCAGTTCTTC. The chain couples TRBV6-5 to TRBJ2-1, with 9 bases matching TRBD2. This CDR3 is built from 15 residues. CDR1 and CDR2 from the germline V gene are MNHEY and SVGAGI. V shed 6 bases, J shed 2 bases, and the junction held 5 bases outside the gene matches.

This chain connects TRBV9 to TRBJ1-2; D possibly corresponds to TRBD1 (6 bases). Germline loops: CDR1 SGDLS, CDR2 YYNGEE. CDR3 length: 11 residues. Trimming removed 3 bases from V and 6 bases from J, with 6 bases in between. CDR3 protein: CASSDRDGYTF. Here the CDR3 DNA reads TGTGCCAGCAGCGACAGGGATGGCTACACCTTC.